The rows below give T cell receptor beta chains drawn from one sample of a study of shared clonotypes between healthy human individuals. Produced via immunoSEQ multiplex PCR; TCRdb's table is partial and in-frame only. The sample shows 2,500,000 or so clones, 93% of them seen only once. The material sequenced was naive CD4+ T cells from PBMCs. The receptor set was obtained from a man between 18 and 29 years old in good health. Some clones in this sample may be carry-over from other donors' samples. Each CDR3 is given with its conserved first and last residue. The D gene is left open where the match is weak. Clone size is stated in some rows and not others, as once, few, many or a class when expanded.

D	size	V	J	DNA	CDR3
.	.	TRBV6-5	TRBJ2-3	TGTGCCAGCAGGGCCCCGGACGGCACAGATACGCAGTATTTT	CASRAPDGTDTQYF
.	.	TRBV9	TRBJ1-3	TGTGCCAGCAGCGTATATGGGCAGCGCGGGACCATATATTTT	CASSVYGQRGTIYF
.	.	TRBV18	TRBJ1-2	TGTGCCAGCTCACCATCGGGACAAGGCGGCTACACCTTC	CASSPSGQGGYTF
TRBD1	.	TRBV4-1	TRBJ2-5	TGCGCCAGCAGCCAAGGGACAGGGGCCCGAGAGACCCAGTACTTC	CASSQGTGARETQYF
.	.	TRBV29-1	TRBJ2-7	TGCAGCGTCGCCAGGATACAGGGCCACGGGAATGAGCAGTACTTC	CSVARIQGHGNEQYF
TRBD1	.	TRBV7-2	TRBJ1-5	TGTGCCAGCAGCCCAGGACAGGCAAATCAGCCCCAGCATTTT	CASSPGQANQPQHF
TRBD1	.	TRBV5-1	TRBJ1-5	TGCGCCAGCAGTGGACAGGGTAATCAGCCCCAGCATTTT	CASSGQGNQPQHF
.	once	TRBV7-6	TRBJ1-1	TGTGCCAGCAGCTTAGATCGTTGGGGTGAAGCTTTCTTT	CASSLDRWGEAFF
TRBD2	.	TRBV5-6	TRBJ2-7	TGTGCCAGCAGCGTGGGACTAGCGGGAAGCGAATACGAGCAGTACTTC	CASSVGLAGSEYEQYF
.	once	TRBV2	TRBJ1-3	TGTGCCAGCAGTGGAGGTAGGGCTGGAAACACCATATATTTT	CASSGGRAGNTIYF
TRBD2	.	TRBV28	TRBJ2-7	TGTGCCAGCAGTAACCATTACCCGGGACTAGCGGCCTCCTACGAGCAGTACTTC	CASSNHYPGLAASYEQYF
.	.	TRBV6-5	TRBJ2-7	TGTGCCAGCAGCTCTTACAGGGTGACGACCTACGAGCAGTACTTC	CASSSYRVTTYEQYF
.	.	TRBV5-1	TRBJ2-3	TGCGCCAGCAGCTTGCGTGTCGGGTCCACAGATACGCAGTATTTT	CASSLRVGSTDTQYF
TRBD2	.	TRBV15	TRBJ2-5	TGTGCCACCAGCAGAGTGGCGGGAGTGGAGACCCAGTACTTC	CATSRVAGVETQYF
.	once	TRBV6-1	TRBJ2-5	TGTGCCAGCAGGTGGGGCCAAGAGACCCAGTACTTC	CASRWGQETQYF
TRBD1	.	TRBV5-1	TRBJ2-2	TGCGCCAGCAGCTCCAAATACAGGGGCGGGGAGCTGTTTTTT	CASSSKYRGGELFF
.	.	TRBV10-3	TRBJ2-1	TGTGCCATCACTAAGGGTTTGGTCAATGAGCAGTTCTTC	CAITKGLVNEQFF
.	.	TRBV5-1	TRBJ2-3	TGCGCCAGCAGCCCCGCACAGGGTTCCACAGATACGCAGTATTTT	CASSPAQGSTDTQYF
.	.	TRBV11-3	TRBJ2-1	TGTGCCAGCAGCTTATCGGTCAACAGAGCCTACAATGAGCAGTTCTTC	CASSLSVNRAYNEQFF
TRBD2	once	TRBV7-3	TRBJ2-1	TGTGCCAGCTCCCGAGCGGGAAATGAGCAGTTCTTC	CASSRAGNEQFF
.	once	TRBV6-1	TRBJ1-3	TGTGCCAGCAGTGAAGCAATTAAGGGCAACACCATATATTTT	CASSEAIKGNTIYF
TRBD2	.	TRBV11-2	TRBJ2-1	TGTGCCAGCAGCTTACTAGCGGGAGGCAATGAGCAGTTCTTC	CASSLLAGGNEQFF
TRBD1	.	TRBV13	TRBJ1-2	TGTGCCAGCAGCTTCGGCCCGGGACAGGGATGGAATGGCTACACCTTC	CASSFGPGQGWNGYTF
.	.	TRBV11-1	TRBJ2-7	TGTGCCAGCAGCCGAGGATTAGACAGATCCTACGAGCAGTACTTC	CASSRGLDRSYEQYF
.	.	TRBV2	TRBJ2-1	TGTGCCAGCTCCTCCCCGGGAGCGTACAATGAGCAGTTCTTC	CASSSPGAYNEQFF
TRBD2	few	TRBV5-6	TRBJ2-1	TGTGCCAGCAGCTTGGCTAGCGGGAGTTACAATGAGCAGTTCTTC	CASSLASGSYNEQFF
.	.	TRBV4-1	TRBJ2-1	TGCGCCAGCAGCCAACCGTCGACGGAGAGCTCCTACAATGAGCAGTTCTTC	CASSQPSTESSYNEQFF
TRBD2	once	TRBV7-2	TRBJ2-7	TGTGCCAGCAGCCCGGGGGGGAGCGGGAGTATTTACGAGCAGTACTTC	CASSPGGSGSIYEQYF
.	.	TRBV4-1	TRBJ1-3	TGCGCCAGCAGCCAAGACGGGTTACGGGCCCGAAACACCATATATTTT	CASSQDGLRARNTIYF
.	.	TRBV28	TRBJ1-5	TGTGCCAGCAGTTTAAAGAATCAGCCCCAGCATTTT	CASSLKNQPQHF
TRBD2	.	TRBV6-5	TRBJ2-7	TGTGCCAGCAGAACCGGACTAGCGGGGTCCTACGAGCAGTACTTC	CASRTGLAGSYEQYF
TRBD2	.	TRBV18	TRBJ2-3	TGTGCCAGCTCACCACCCGGAGGCCTAGCGGGTTATACGCAGTATTTT	CASSPPGGLAGYTQYF
TRBD2	.	TRBV5-1	TRBJ2-5	TGCGCCAGCAGCTTGGTGTTAGCGGGAGATCTAACCCAAGAGACCCAGTACTTC	CASSLVLAGDLTQETQYF
TRBD2	.	TRBV7-3	TRBJ2-1	TGTGCCAGCAGCCGAGCGGGAGGGCCTAATGAGCAGTTCTTC	CASSRAGGPNEQFF
TRBD2	.	TRBV5-4	TRBJ2-7	TGTGCCAGCAGCCCGACTAGCGGGACCTACGAGCAGTACTTC	CASSPTSGTYEQYF
TRBD2	.	TRBV2	TRBJ2-3	TGTGCCAGCAGAACTACTAGCGTCCGTCCAGATACGCAGTATTTT	CASRTTSVRPDTQYF
.	.	TRBV10-3	TRBJ2-6	TGTGCCATCAGTGTGGCCTTACTATTGGCTGGGGCCAACGTCCTGACTTTC	CAISVALLLAGANVLTF
.	.	TRBV12-5	TRBJ1-1	TGTGCTAGTGGTTTGGTCGGGGAGGGCACTGAAGCTTTCTTT	CASGLVGEGTEAFF
.	.	TRBV6-1	TRBJ1-4	TGTGCCAGCAGTGAAGGGGTGCAACGGGAAAAACTGTTTTTT	CASSEGVQREKLFF
.	.	TRBV5-5	TRBJ1-5	TGTGCCAGCAGCTTGGGCTCAGCGAGGTTGCCCCAGCATTTT	CASSLGSARLPQHF
.	.	TRBV7-9	TRBJ2-1	TGTGCCAGCAGCCAAACAATAACGAGCTCCTACAATGAGCAGTTCTTC	CASSQTITSSYNEQFF
.	once	TRBV18	TRBJ1-1	TGTGCCAGCTCACCAGCCTCTTTGAACACTGAAGCTTTCTTT	CASSPASLNTEAFF
.	once	TRBV4-3	TRBJ2-1	TGCGCCAGCAGCCAAGAAAGCGTCCTCTACAATGAGCAGTTCTTC	CASSQESVLYNEQFF
TRBD1	.	TRBV18	TRBJ2-3	TGTGCCAGCTCACCCCTTCCGGGACAGGGGGCTCCAGATACGCAGTATTTT	CASSPLPGQGAPDTQYF
.	.	TRBV29-1	TRBJ2-3	TGCAGCGGGTCCAGCACTAGCACAGATACGCAGTATTTT	CSGSSTSTDTQYF
.	.	TRBV28	TRBJ1-3	TGTGCCAGCAGTTTAACGGAGCCCGGAAACACCATATATTTT	CASSLTEPGNTIYF
.	.	TRBV18	TRBJ2-7	TGTGCCAGCTCACCACCGACGGGAGTCGTGGGCGAGCAGTACTTC	CASSPPTGVVGEQYF
.	.	TRBV7-2	TRBJ2-5	TGTGCCAGCAGCTTAGGCGTGATCGTGACCCAGTACTTC	CASSLGVIVTQYF